The next 27 T cell receptor beta chains were all read from a single sample in a study of CD8+CD57+ T cells in acquired aplastic anemia. TCR beta VDJ and CDR3 were profiled, and genomic DNA was the template. A single record per CDR3 protein comes from TCRdb applying MiXCR to the reads. The sample lists 200,000 to 250,000 distinct CDR3 sequences; less than 75% were seen once. In patients chosen for sequencing, flow cytometry had shown CD8+CD57+ cell expansion. Material: sorted CD4+, CD8+, or CD8+CD57+ T cells (not recorded which) from PBMCs. The receptor set was obtained from a human donor with aplastic anemia.

Remarks on this clonotype: A junction boundary mismatches the germline segment, possibly from a read error. The V gene is TRBV2, the J gene TRBJ2-1; no definite D call. Per the germline V gene, CDR1 is SNHLY and CDR2 is FYNNEI. The CDR3 runs to 13 residues. This CDR3 reads CASSVSRINEQSF. The CDR3 DNA reads as TGTGCCAGCAGTGTCTCTAGGATCAATGAGCAGTCCTTC. Full variable domain (rest looked up from reference TRBV2 and TRBJ2-1): EPEVTQTPSHQVTQMGQEVILRCVPISNHLYFYWYRQILGQKVEFLVSFYNNEISEKSEIFDDQFSVERPDGSNFTLKIRSTKLEDSAMYFCASSVSRINEQSFGPGTRLTVL.

The chain employs TRBV29-1 and TRBJ2-1; tentatively, D is TRBD2 (6 bases). Trimming removed 0 bases from V and 4 bases from J, with 13 bases in between. CDR1 is SQVTM and CDR2 is ANQGSEA in the germline V gene. CDR3 length: 15 residues. Written as DNA, the CDR3 is TGCAGCGTTGAAGATCTAAGGGGACTTTACAATGAGCAGTTCTTC. This encodes CSVEDLRGLYNEQFF.

The chain has TRBV6-6 and TRBJ2-2; D remains unclear. V lost 5 bases, J lost 6 bases, and 10 bases lay in between. The germline CDR1 and CDR2 sequences are MNHNY and SVGAGI (reference sequence). The CDR3 length is 13 residues. This CDR3 reads CASSEVIAGELFF. DNA for the CDR3: TGTGCCAGCAGTGAAGTTATAGCCGGGGAGCTGTTTTTT.

This clonotype occurred once. The chain carries TRBV2 and TRBJ2-7, with TRBD1 matching over 10 bases. V was pared by 4 bases and J by 2 bases, with 5 bases of the junction left unmatched. There are 15 residues in the CDR3. Germline V gene sequence: CDR1 SNHLY, CDR2 FYNNEI. The CDR3 spells CASSVRTGGAYEQYF. Here the CDR3 DNA reads TGTGCCAGCAGTGTACGGACAGGGGGAGCCTACGAGCAGTACTTC.

As concerns this clonotype: One end of the junction is discordant with germline, which a read error may explain. This sequence joins TRBV7-7 and TRBJ2-2; no firm D call. Germline values: CDR1 SSHAT, CDR2 FNYEAQ (reference sequence). The CDR3 has 15 residues. The chain's CDR3 is CASSQTVGPTGELFF. CDR3 bases: TGTGCTAGCAGCCAGACTGTAGGGCCCACCGGGGAGCTGTTTTTT.

The rearrangement links TRBV19 to TRBJ2-7, with TRBD1 identical over 7 bases. J gave up 2 bases and V 4 bases, and 8 bases lay outside the gene matches. The CDR3 is 15 residues long. CDR1 and CDR2 from the germline V gene are LNHDA and SQIVND (reference sequence). The CDR3 DNA sequence: TGTGCCAGTAGTACACAGGGGACAGTTCCCTACGAGCAGTACTTC. Translation: CASSTQGTVPYEQYF.

Ten or more counts support this clonotype. The chain combines TRBV27 with TRBJ1-1, with TRBD1 as a possible D gene (5 bases). CDR3 size: 15 residues. Per germline, CDR1 MNHEY and CDR2 SMNVEV (reference sequence). With 2 bases removed from V and 3 bases from J, the gap between germline ends came to 13 bases. CDR3 residues: CASSLKWGGDTEAFF. Here the CDR3 DNA reads TGTGCCAGCAGTTTAAAGTGGGGAGGGGACACTGAAGCTTTCTTT.

The V call is TRBV12-3 or TRBV12-4, the J call TRBJ1-5; D possibly corresponds to TRBD1 (5 bases). CDR3 length: 14 residues. V was trimmed by 5 bases and J by 6 bases, leaving 14 bases between them. CDR3 sequence reads: CASSPETGPQPQHF. CDR3 coding DNA: TGTGCCAGCAGTCCGGAGACGGGGCCTCAGCCCCAGCATTTT.

This clonotype was picked up many times. V gene TRBV7-6 combines with J gene TRBJ2-1; no reliable D call. Trimming removed 3 bases from V and 7 bases from J, with 4 bases in between. Germline V gives CDR1 SGHVS, CDR2 FNYEAQ. The CDR3 spans 11 residues. CDR3 nucleotide sequence: TGTGCCAGCAGCTTCGGTAATGAGCAGTTCTTC. As protein: CASSFGNEQFF.

The rearrangement links TRBV5-6 to TRBJ2-7; D ambiguous. Germline V gene lookup returns CDR1 SGHDT and CDR2 YYEEEE. The CDR3 runs to 16 residues. Trimming left V 4 bases short and J 4 bases short, with 21 bases between. As DNA, the CDR3 is TGTGCCAGCAGCAACGGGCAACAGCTGAGGCGGTACGAGCAGTACTTC. It yields the protein CASSNGQQLRRYEQYF.

The chain is built from TRBV5-6 and TRBJ1-5; a weak D match, TRBD1 (5 bases). V lost 2 bases to trimming and J lost 6 bases, with 15 bases between them. CDR3 length: 15 amino acids. Looked up from germline, CDR1 is SGHDT and CDR2 is YYEEEE. The CDR3 DNA is TGTGCCAGCAGCTTAGGGACTGTTGTTGGTCAGCCCCAGCATTTT. Amino acid sequence: CASSLGTVVGQPQHF.

The chain employs TRBV5-6 and TRBJ2-3; perhaps D is TRBD1 or TRBD2 (6 bases each). Germline V gene data show CDR1 as SGHDT and CDR2 as YYEEEE. Deletions cut 0 bases from V and 0 bases from J, with 11 bases between. The CDR3 is made up of 16 amino acids. CDR3 sequence reads: CASSLGGAGSTDTQYF. The CDR3 DNA reads TGTGCCAGCAGCTTGGGGGGGGCAGGGAGCACAGATACGCAGTATTTT. Full variable domain (rest looked up from reference TRBV5-6 and TRBJ2-3): DAGVTQSPTHLIKTRGQQVTLRCSPKSGHDTVSWYQQALGQGPQFIFQYYEEEERQRGNFPDRFSGHQFPNYSSELNVNALLLGDSALYLCASSLGGAGSTDTQYFGPGTRLTVL.

V gene TRBV10-3 combines with J gene TRBJ2-3, with 8 bases identical to TRBD2. The germline V gene has CDR1 ENHRY and CDR2 SYGVKD. CDR3 length equals 18 residues. The ends lost 0 bases at V and 5 bases at J; junction bases unmatched: 13. CDR3 nucleotide sequence: TGTGCCATCAGTGAGTCGAGGCTAGCGGGTCCTAGGAAAGATACGCAGTATTTT. Protein: CAISESRLAGPRKDTQYF.

As to this clonotype: A junction end diverges from the germline sequence, so it may reflect a read error. The chain joins TRBV10-3 to TRBJ1-1; D gene uncertain. The germline V gene encodes CDR1 ENHRY and CDR2 SYGVKD. This CDR3 has 12 amino acids. The CDR3 nucleotides are TGTGCCAGCAGTGGAGAGAGGACTGAAGCTTTCTTT. It is translated as CASSGERTEAFF.

The genes are TRBV10-3 and TRBJ2-5; a possible D gene is TRBD2 (6 bases). Trimming cost V 11 bases and J 2 bases, with 18 bases left between them. CDR1 ENHRY and CDR2 SYGVKD come from the germline V gene. The CDR3 is made up of 14 amino acids. In DNA, the CDR3 is TGTGCCTCCAGGTCCGGGACTGCTCAAGAGACCCAGTACTTC. Translating it yields CASRSGTAQETQYF.

This clonotype was found many times. The chain combines TRBV7-9 with TRBJ2-7; 10 positions match TRBD1. The length of the CDR3 is 14 residues. The J segment lost 6 bases and the V segment lost 5 bases, leaving 7 bases of the junction unmatched. Germline-derived CDR1 and CDR2 are SEHNR and FQNEAQ (reference sequence). As DNA, the CDR3 is TGTGCCAGCAGCGCGGACAGGGGGGGTCTCGAGCAGTACTTC. Protein product: CASSADRGGLEQYF.

This clonotype has only a few counts. The V gene is TRBV29-1, the J gene TRBJ2-1, with D perhaps TRBD2 (5 bases). CDR1 and CDR2 from the germline V gene are SQVTM and ANQGSEA. V was shortened by 3 bases and J by 3 bases, with 9 bases between the two germline ends. This CDR3 is 13 amino acids long. CDR3 sequence (DNA): TGCAGCGTTGATTCGGGATACTACAATGAGCAGTTCTTC. It yields the protein CSVDSGYYNEQFF.

The V gene is TRBV29-1, the J gene TRBJ2-3; 10 positions agree with TRBD1. V trimming: 4 bases; J trimming: 2 bases; junction bases outside the gene matches: 3. Germline V gives CDR1 SQVTM, CDR2 ANQGSEA. The CDR3 contains 14 residues. In DNA form, the CDR3 reads TGCAGCGTTGTCGGGACAGGGGCCACAGATACGCAGTATTTT. This encodes CSVVGTGATDTQYF.

The rearrangement joins TRBV6-1 to TRBJ2-7, with D maybe TRBD1 (5 bases). The V gene's germline CDR1 is MNHNS and CDR2 SASEGT. The CDR3 extends over 17 amino acids. V was trimmed by 7 bases and J by 0 bases, leaving 22 bases between them. The CDR3 region is CASIEAGLGPFSYEQYF. CDR3 coding DNA: TGTGCCAGCATCGAAGCAGGGTTAGGCCCCTTCTCCTACGAGCAGTACTTC.

The chain employs TRBV15 and TRBJ2-5, with 11 nucleotides matching TRBD2. The last part of the DNA fits TRBJ2-7 better; the J call may be wrong. The CDR3 loop spans 18 amino acids. The germline V gene has CDR1 LNHNV and CDR2 YYDKDF (reference sequence). CDR3 in amino acids: CATSRRRTSGPGPHEQYF. The CDR3 region has the DNA TGTGCCACCAGCAGGAGGCGGACTAGCGGGCCAGGGCCCCACGAGCAGTACTTC.

This clonotype was recorded many times. This rearrangement joins TRBV7-9 to TRBJ2-2, with TRBD1 matching 11 bases. Per the germline V gene, CDR1 is SEHNR and CDR2 is FQNEAQ (reference sequence). With 6 bases clipped from V and 3 bases from J, the junction kept 9 bases outside the gene matches. The CDR3 has 17 residues. The CDR3 protein is CASRPGQGVVDTGELFF. CDR3 DNA: TGTGCCAGCAGGCCGGGACAGGGGGTTGTCGACACCGGGGAGCTGTTTTTT.

The J gene is TRBJ2-3, the V gene TRBV2; D gene unclear. Trimming stripped 6 bases from V and 2 bases from J, with 12 bases between. CDR3 length equals 14 residues. Germline assignment: CDR1 SNHLY and CDR2 FYNNEI. CDR3 coding DNA: TGTGCCAGCAGGTACGAGCGCTACACAGATACGCAGTATTTT. Translating gives CASRYERYTDTQYF.

This clonotype has more than one count but fewer than ten. V is TRBV20-1 and J is TRBJ2-3, with no clear D. The germline gives CDR1 DFQATT, CDR2 SNEGSKA (reference sequence). Trimming took off 3 bases at V and 4 bases at J, with 8 bases between the two ends. The CDR3 runs 12 residues. The CDR3, as DNA: TGCAGTGCTAGGGACCCCGCAGATACGCAGTATTTT. This sequence encodes CSARDPADTQYF.

This clonotype was counted between two and nine times. The chain links TRBV5-1 to TRBJ2-7, with D hard to call. CDR3 length: 14 amino acids. Trimming took 0 bases from V and 2 from J, leaving 9 bases between them. The V gene's germline CDR1 is SGHRS and CDR2 YFSETQ. CDR3 bases: TGCGCCAGCAGCTTGGGCGACGGACCCTACGAGCAGTACTTC. Residues: CASSLGDGPYEQYF.

This clonotype occurred a few times. This sequence joins TRBV7-2 and TRBJ2-7; a weak D match, TRBD2 (6 bases). Deletions cut 1 base from V and 3 bases from J, with 10 bases between. The germline CDR1 and CDR2 sequences are SGHTA and FQGNSA. This CDR3 has 14 amino acids. The CDR3, as DNA: TGTGCCAGCAGCTTAGGACTAGGTGTCTACGAGCAGTACTTC. Encoded protein: CASSLGLGVYEQYF.

The chain combines TRBV7-9 with TRBJ2-7, with 10 bases fitting TRBD1. Germline V gene data show CDR1 as SEHNR and CDR2 as FQNEAQ (reference sequence). V shed 1 base and J 5 bases; nucleotides not matched to a gene: 2. The CDR3 consists of 14 residues. The CDR3 reads CASSLGDRGNEQYF. CDR3 in DNA: TGTGCCAGCAGCTTAGGGGACAGGGGTAACGAGCAGTACTTC.

This clonotype appeared once. The rearrangement links TRBV10-1 to TRBJ2-3; 8 bases fit TRBD2. The CDR3 loop spans 15 amino acids. From germline, CDR1 is WNHNN and CDR2 SYGVQD (reference sequence). CDR3 nucleotides: TGCAGTGCTAGGAACCCTAGCGGGCCCACAGATACGCAGTATTTT. Translating it yields CSARNPSGPTDTQYF.